These T cell receptor beta chains were read from a single sample in a study of blood T cell repertoires in COVID-19. Some clones are missing from TCRdb's copy, which holds only in-frame ones; the method was immunoSEQ multiplex PCR. Of 150,000 to 200,000 clones listed, around nine tenths are singletons. The sample was peripheral blood. These receptors all come from a man aged 65 to 79 with acute or convalescent COVID-19. Both conserved end residues are part of each CDR3. A D gene is named only where the DNA matches it firmly. A row's size may be missing; if present it is once, few, many or a size class.

CDR3aa,CDR3nt,d_gene,v_gene,abundance,j_gene
CASSLGGGGAGYGYTF,TGCGCCAGCAGCTTAGGCGGAGGGGGGGCTGGCTATGGCTACACCTTC,.,TRBV5-1,few,TRBJ1-2
CASSGTSGSYNEQFF,TGTGCCAGCAGCGGTACTAGCGGCTCCTACAATGAGCAGTTCTTC,TRBD2,TRBV28,.,TRBJ2-1
CASETGAGNTIYF,TGTGCCAGTGAGACAGGGGCTGGAAACACCATATATTTT,TRBD1,TRBV28,.,TRBJ1-3
CASSQVPTYSYNEQFF,TGCGCCAGCAGCCAAGTTCCTACTTACTCCTACAATGAGCAGTTCTTC,.,TRBV4-1,once,TRBJ2-1
CASSPSGTGFVRDSPLHF,TGTGCCAGCAGCCCCTCCGGGACAGGCTTCGTCAGGGATTCACCCCTCCACTTT,TRBD1,TRBV5-5,.,TRBJ1-6
CASSWRGVADFQETQYF,TGTGCCAGTAGTTGGAGAGGGGTAGCGGATTTCCAAGAGACCCAGTACTTC,.,TRBV19,.,TRBJ2-5
CATSASGGAFEQYF,TGTGCCACCAGTGCCAGCGGGGGGGCATTTGAGCAGTACTTC,TRBD2,TRBV24-1,.,TRBJ2-7
CASSDRAGIQPQHF,TGTGCCAGCAGTGACAGGGCAGGGATCCAGCCCCAGCATTTT,.,TRBV6-4,.,TRBJ1-5
CASREGLADHYEQYF,TGTGCCAGCAGAGAGGGACTAGCGGACCACTACGAGCAGTACTTC,TRBD2,TRBV27,.,TRBJ2-7
CASTVGTGLKNEQFF,TGCGCCAGCACCGTAGGAACGGGACTCAAAAATGAGCAGTTCTTC,.,TRBV5-1,.,TRBJ2-1
CASSPLAGGLTDTQYF,TGTGCCAGCAGTCCGCTAGCGGGGGGCCTCACAGATACGCAGTATTTT,TRBD2,TRBV5-4,.,TRBJ2-3
CASSIEGQGNQPQHF,TGTGCCAGTAGTATAGAGGGACAGGGAAATCAGCCCCAGCATTTT,TRBD1,TRBV19,few,TRBJ1-5
CASSGMENQPQHF,TGCGCCAGCAGTGGAATGGAGAATCAGCCCCAGCATTTT,.,TRBV10-1,.,TRBJ1-5
CASSRGQLQETQYF,TGCGCCAGCAGTCGGGGACAGTTACAAGAGACCCAGTACTTC,TRBD1,TRBV5-1,few,TRBJ2-5
CASSEGRETQYF,TGTGCCAGCAGTGAGGGCCGGGAGACCCAGTACTTC,.,TRBV2,few,TRBJ2-5
CASSPAGEGDTQYF,TGTGCCAGCTCGCCGGCAGGGGAGGGAGATACGCAGTATTTT,.,TRBV18,.,TRBJ2-3
CASSLFGLQGTNNEQFF,TGTGCCAGCAGTTTATTCGGCTTACAGGGGACCAACAATGAGCAGTTCTTC,TRBD1,TRBV27,.,TRBJ2-1